These 26 T cell receptor beta chains originate from one sample sequenced in a study of blood T cell repertoires in COVID-19. Libraries were prepared by immunoSEQ multiplex PCR; TCRdb keeps only in-frame clonotypes and omits some of them. Of about 82,000 clones listed, under 90% are singletons. The sample taken for sequencing was peripheral blood. Receptor source: a woman aged 35 to 49 with active or convalescent COVID-19.

The chain joins TRBV5-4 to TRBJ2-1, with 11 bases aligning to TRBD2. V was pared by 4 bases and J by 7 bases, with 7 bases of the junction left unmatched. Germline CDR1 SGHNT, CDR2 YYREEE (reference sequence). The CDR3 is made up of 15 amino acids. The CDR3 DNA is TGTGCCAGCAGCCAACTAGCGGGAGTGTGGAATGAGCAGTTCTTC. Its protein product is CASSQLAGVWNEQFF.

The rearrangement uses TRBV9 and TRBJ2-1, with 15 bases matching TRBD2. This CDR3 is built from 18 residues. Trimming at V came to 0 bases and at J to 1 base, leaving 2 bases not matched to a gene. Germline V gene sequence: CDR1 SGDLS, CDR2 YYNGEE. The CDR3 loop reads CASSVGTSGGVSYNEQFF. CDR3 bases: TGTGCCAGCAGCGTAGGGACTAGCGGGGGGGTGTCCTACAATGAGCAGTTCTTC.

The chain has TRBV5-5 and TRBJ2-2; weak D call: TRBD1 (5 bases). The ends were cut back, 0 bases at V and 7 bases at J, with 10 bases in the middle. CDR1 and CDR2 from the germline V gene are SGHKS and YYEKEE (reference sequence). The CDR3 loop spans 14 amino acids. CDR3 nucleotide sequence: TGTGCCAGCAGCTTGGTAGGGGTTGGCGGGGAGCTGTTTTTT. It yields the protein CASSLVGVGGELFF.

V is TRBV6-2 or TRBV6-3 and J is TRBJ2-4; TRBD1 agrees at 8 bases. With 0 bases clipped from V and 3 bases from J, the junction kept 7 bases outside the gene matches. This CDR3 is built from 17 residues. Germline-derived CDR1 and CDR2 are MNHEY and SVGEGT. The CDR3 loop is CASSYSAAGGGKNIQYF. CDR3 coding DNA: TGTGCCAGCAGTTACTCCGCGGCAGGGGGCGGCAAAAACATTCAGTACTTC.

The chain links TRBV10-3 to TRBJ2-2, with TRBD2 matching 15 bases. Germline V gives CDR1 ENHRY, CDR2 SYGVKD. The CDR3 contains 20 residues. Trimming at V came to 0 bases and at J to 0 bases, leaving 5 bases not matched to a gene. The CDR3 protein is CAISESRGLAGGANTGELFF. DNA of the CDR3: TGTGCCATCAGTGAGTCGCGGGGACTAGCGGGGGGAGCGAACACCGGGGAGCTGTTTTTT.

This clone was counted a single time. The J gene is TRBJ1-6, the V gene TRBV28, with D unclear. Trimming shortened V by 1 base and J by 8 bases, and 12 bases separated the two germline ends. Germline V gene data show CDR1 as MDHEN and CDR2 as SYDVKM. This CDR3 is 15 amino acids long. CDR3 DNA sequence: TGTGCCAGCAGTTTATATGAACAGTTTTATTCACCCCTCCACTTT. Its translation is CASSLYEQFYSPLHF.

The rearrangement uses TRBV11-2 and TRBJ2-2, with D possibly TRBD1 on 5 matching bases. The V gene's germline CDR1 is SGHAT and CDR2 FQNNGV. Trimming removed 5 bases from V and 5 bases from J, with 12 bases in between. The CDR3 is 14 residues long. CDR3 protein: CASSLLRGTGELFF. Written as DNA, the CDR3 is TGTGCCAGCAGCCTCCTTAGGGGTACCGGGGAGCTGTTTTTT. Using reference TRBV11-2 and TRBJ2-2 for the parts outside the CDR3, the full variable domain is EAGVAQSPRYKIIEKRQSVAFWCNPISGHATLYWYQQILGQGPKLLIQFQNNGVVDDSQLPKDRFSAERLKGVDSTLKIQPAKLEDSAVYLCASSLLRGTGELFFGEGSRLTVL.

This chain connects TRBV4-3 to TRBJ2-7, with TRBD2 matching 15 bases. CDR1 LGHNA and CDR2 YSLEER come from the germline V gene. The CDR3 runs to 16 residues. The V gene end was trimmed by 0 bases and the J gene end by 4 bases; junction bases not matched to a gene: 1. Here the CDR3 reads CASSQDGTSGRYEQYF. CDR3 nucleotide sequence: TGCGCCAGCAGCCAAGACGGGACTAGCGGGAGGTACGAGCAGTACTTC.

This clone has just a few counts. The rearrangement joins TRBV10-3 to TRBJ1-4; unclear D gene. Germline CDR1 ENHRY, CDR2 SYGVKD. The CDR3 has 15 amino acids. V lost 11 bases and J 7 bases, leaving 23 bases between the germline ends. CDR3 amino acids: CAAKTGGGGPEKLFF. CDR3 nucleotides: TGTGCCGCCAAGACGGGAGGAGGTGGGCCTGAAAAACTGTTTTTT.

The chain couples TRBV18 to TRBJ2-3, with D possibly matching TRBD1 (6 bases). CDR3 size: 14 residues. CDR1 and CDR2 from the germline V gene are KGHSH and LQKENI. V was trimmed by 10 bases and J by 0 bases, leaving 14 bases between them. The CDR3 region has the DNA TGTGCCACCGGACAGAACCCTAGCACAGATACGCAGTATTTT. It codes for CATGQNPSTDTQYF.

This clone occurred a few times. The V gene is TRBV29-1, the J gene TRBJ2-7; 7 bases agree with TRBD2. The germline V gene encodes CDR1 SQVTM and CDR2 ANQGSEA. V trimming: 0 bases; J trimming: 1 base; junction bases outside the gene matches: 9. The CDR3 spans 16 residues. In DNA, the CDR3 is TGCAGCGTTGAAGATCCGGCTAGCGGTAAATCCTACGAGCAGTACTTC. Translated: CSVEDPASGKSYEQYF.

J is TRBJ1-1 and V is TRBV12-5; the D is unclear. This CDR3 has 12 residues. Germline assignment: CDR1 LGHNT and CDR2 FRNRAP. The ends were cut back, 2 bases at V and 5 bases at J, with 6 bases in the middle. The CDR3 loop reads CASGLIDTEAFF. In DNA form, the CDR3 reads TGTGCTAGTGGTTTGATAGATACTGAAGCTTTCTTT.

The chain links TRBV6-5 to TRBJ2-3, with D uncertain. The germline gives CDR1 MNHEY, CDR2 SVGAGI. With 2 bases removed from V and 9 bases from J, the gap between germline ends came to 6 bases. The CDR3 sequence is 11 residues long. The CDR3 is CASSYEKTQYF. CDR3 nucleotide sequence: TGTGCCAGCAGTTACGAGAAAACGCAGTATTTT.

The chain has TRBV30 and TRBJ1-6, with TRBD1 matching over 10 bases. Germline V lookup: CDR1 GTSNPN, CDR2 SVGIG (reference sequence). The trim removed 3 bases at V and 4 bases at J, leaving 9 bases unmatched. The CDR3 extends over 17 amino acids. The CDR3 protein is CAWRPSGDRGYNSPLHF. The CDR3 DNA sequence: TGTGCCTGGAGGCCCAGTGGGGACAGGGGATATAATTCACCCCTCCACTTT.

The V and J genes are TRBV4-3 and TRBJ2-1; 10 bases are a match to TRBD2. Germline V gene lookup returns CDR1 LGHNA and CDR2 YSLEER. The trim removed 1 base at V and 9 bases at J, leaving 3 bases unmatched. This CDR3 region has 14 residues. The CDR3 DNA follows: TGCGCCAGCAGCCAAGCTTCTAGCGGGGGTGAGCAGTTCTTC. This translates into CASSQASSGGEQFF.

V is TRBV7-9 and J is TRBJ2-1; 12 bases line up with TRBD2. With V trimmed by 1 base and J by 11 bases, 3 bases remained unmatched. The V gene's germline CDR1 is SEHNR and CDR2 FQNEAQ (reference sequence). CDR3 length: 14 residues. The CDR3 loop is CASSLDGTSGQQFF. The CDR3 DNA sequence: TGTGCCAGCAGCTTAGATGGGACTAGCGGGCAGCAGTTCTTC.

This clone has a handful of counts. The V gene is TRBV7-8, the J gene TRBJ2-2; possibly TRBD2 for D (5 bases). The CDR3 has 14 amino acids. Trimming removed 5 bases from V and 3 bases from J, with 10 bases in between. The germline V gene has CDR1 SGHVS and CDR2 FQNEAQ. The CDR3 nucleotides are TGTGCCAGCAGCCCCGGAGGCTACACCGGGGAGCTGTTTTTT. Its protein is CASSPGGYTGELFF.

The V and J genes are TRBV2 and TRBJ1-5, with D perhaps matching TRBD1 (6 bases). Between the trimmed V and J ends, which lost 5 bases and 5 bases, there was a span of 10 bases. This CDR3 comprises 13 residues. Germline values: CDR1 SNHLY, CDR2 FYNNEI. As DNA, the CDR3 is TGTGCCAGCAGTCCTTACAGGGATCAGCCCCAGCATTTT. It encodes CASSPYRDQPQHF.

This rearrangement joins TRBV7-3 to TRBJ2-4; 9 positions agree with TRBD2. V lost 9 bases to trimming and J lost 1 base; unmatched junction nucleotides: 13. Germline lookup yields CDR1 SGHTA and CDR2 FQGTGA. The CDR3 extends over 17 amino acids. CDR3 amino acids: CARCISGSGVAKNIQYF. CDR3 in DNA: TGTGCCAGGTGTATTAGCGGGAGTGGGGTGGCCAAAAACATTCAGTACTTC.

The chain combines TRBV3-1 (or the pseudogene TRBV3-2) with TRBJ1-5, with TRBD1 as a possible D gene (6 bases). V was trimmed by 6 bases and J by 0 bases, leaving 21 bases between them. The CDR3 loop spans 18 amino acids. Germline values: CDR1 LGHDT, CDR2 YNNKEL (reference sequence). The CDR3: CASRGNQGYPISNQPQHF. The CDR3 DNA sequence: TGTGCCAGCAGGGGAAATCAGGGGTACCCGATTAGCAATCAGCCCCAGCATTTT.

The V call is TRBV15, the J call TRBJ1-5; D ambiguous. V lost 0 bases and J lost 2, with 8 bases in between. The CDR3 runs to 15 residues. Germline V gene sequence: CDR1 LNHNV, CDR2 YYDKDF (reference sequence). The DNA of the CDR3 is TGTGCCACCAGCAGAGATTCATTAGGCAATCAGCCCCAGCATTTT. Translated, it gives CATSRDSLGNQPQHF.

The V call is TRBV4-3, the J call TRBJ1-3; D uncertain. Trimming removed 2 bases from V and 6 bases from J, with 14 bases in between. Per germline, CDR1 LGHNA and CDR2 YSLEER. This CDR3 contains 15 residues. The CDR3 protein is CASSQRSGVTNTIYF. In nucleotides, the CDR3 is TGCGCCAGCAGCCAAAGATCCGGAGTTACAAACACCATATATTTT.

This chain joins TRBV30 and TRBJ1-2, with 7 bases matching TRBD1. CDR1 and CDR2 from the germline V gene are GTSNPN and SVGIG (reference sequence). The CDR3 spans 16 residues. V was clipped by 0 bases and J by 0 bases; unmatched bases: 7. The CDR3 region is CAWSVGTVGANYGYTF. Written as DNA, the CDR3 is TGTGCCTGGAGTGTGGGGACAGTAGGGGCTAACTATGGCTACACCTTC.

The CDR3 loop reads CATSRVDRGTDTQYF. CDR3 nucleotides: TGTGCCACCAGCAGAGTTGATCGCGGGACAGATACGCAGTATTTT. The rearrangement joins TRBV15 to TRBJ2-3, with D tentatively TRBD2 (5 bases). The CDR3 consists of 15 residues. CDR1 is LNHNV and CDR2 is YYDKDF in the germline V gene (reference sequence). The V gene lost 1 base and the J gene lost 3 bases, with 11 bases spanning the gap.

This rearrangement joins TRBV6-2 or TRBV6-3 to TRBJ1-1, with D maybe TRBD1 (5 bases). The CDR3 is 16 amino acids. In germline, CDR1 is MNHEY, CDR2 SVGEGT. V was shortened by 0 bases and J by 3 bases, with 14 bases between the two germline ends. CDR3 in DNA: TGTGCCAGCAGTTACTCGGCGCAGGGTCTCGACACTGAAGCTTTCTTT. Its translation: CASSYSAQGLDTEAFF.

The chain has TRBV28 and TRBJ2-2; 9 bases align to TRBD1. Germline CDR1 and CDR2: MDHEN and SYDVKM. This CDR3 contains 14 residues. J gave up 3 bases and V 4 bases, and 0 bases lay outside the gene matches. As DNA, the CDR3 is TGTGCCAGCAGTTGGACAGGGGACACCGGGGAGCTGTTTTTT. The encoded protein is CASSWTGDTGELFF. The full variable domain, completed using reference TRBV28 and TRBJ2-2, is DVKVTQSSRYLVKRTGEKVFLECVQDMDHENMFWYRQDPGLGLRLIYFSYDVKMKEKGDIPEGYSVSREKKERFSLILESASTNQTSMYLCASSWTGDTGELFFGEGSRLTVL.